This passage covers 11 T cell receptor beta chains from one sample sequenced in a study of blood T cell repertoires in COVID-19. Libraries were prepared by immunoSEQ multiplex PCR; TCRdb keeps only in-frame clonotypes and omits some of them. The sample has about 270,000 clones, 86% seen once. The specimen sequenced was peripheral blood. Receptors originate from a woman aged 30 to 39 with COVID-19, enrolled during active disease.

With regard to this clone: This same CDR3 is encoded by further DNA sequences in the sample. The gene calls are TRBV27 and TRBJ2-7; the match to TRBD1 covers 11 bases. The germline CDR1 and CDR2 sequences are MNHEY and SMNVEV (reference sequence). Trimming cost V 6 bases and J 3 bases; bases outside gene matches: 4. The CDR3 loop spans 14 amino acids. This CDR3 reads CASSSGTGGYEQYF. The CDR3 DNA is TGTGCCAGCAGCTCCGGGACAGGGGGCTACGAGCAGTACTTC.

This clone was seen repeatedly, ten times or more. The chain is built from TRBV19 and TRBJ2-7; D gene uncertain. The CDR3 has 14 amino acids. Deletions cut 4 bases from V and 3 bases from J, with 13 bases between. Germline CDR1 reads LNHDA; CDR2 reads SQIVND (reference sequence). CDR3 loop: CASSSTAAYYEQYF. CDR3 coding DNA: TGTGCCAGTAGTAGTACAGCCGCCTACTACGAGCAGTACTTC.

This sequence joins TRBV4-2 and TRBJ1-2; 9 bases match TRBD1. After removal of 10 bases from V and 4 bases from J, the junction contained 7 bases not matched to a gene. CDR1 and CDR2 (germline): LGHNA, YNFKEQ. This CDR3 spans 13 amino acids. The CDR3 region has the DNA TGTGCCACTAGGGACAGGGCAGTCTATGGCTACACCTTC. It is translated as CATRDRAVYGYTF.

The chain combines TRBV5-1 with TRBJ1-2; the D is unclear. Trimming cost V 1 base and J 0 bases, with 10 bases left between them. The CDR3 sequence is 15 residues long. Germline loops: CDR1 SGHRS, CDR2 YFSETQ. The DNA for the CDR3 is TGCGCCAGCAGCTTGTCACAGCCCACTAACTATGGCTACACCTTC. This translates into CASSLSQPTNYGYTF.

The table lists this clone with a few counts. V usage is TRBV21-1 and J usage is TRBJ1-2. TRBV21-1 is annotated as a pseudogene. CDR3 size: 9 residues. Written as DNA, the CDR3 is TGTGCCAGCAGCAATAGCATCACCTTC. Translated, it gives CASSNSITF.

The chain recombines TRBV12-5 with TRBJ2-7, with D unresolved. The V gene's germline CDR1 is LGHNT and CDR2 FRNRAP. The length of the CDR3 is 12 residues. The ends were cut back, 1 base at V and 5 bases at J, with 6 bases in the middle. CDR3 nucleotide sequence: TGTGCTAGTGGTTTGGGGCCCAACGAGCAGTACTTC. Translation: CASGLGPNEQYF. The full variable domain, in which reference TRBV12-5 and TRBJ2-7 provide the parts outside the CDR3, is DARVTQTPRHKVTEMGQEVTMRCQPILGHNTVFWYRQTMMQGLELLAYFRNRAPLDDSGMPKDRFSAEMPDATLATLKIQPSEPRDSAVYFCASGLGPNEQYFGPGTRLTVT.

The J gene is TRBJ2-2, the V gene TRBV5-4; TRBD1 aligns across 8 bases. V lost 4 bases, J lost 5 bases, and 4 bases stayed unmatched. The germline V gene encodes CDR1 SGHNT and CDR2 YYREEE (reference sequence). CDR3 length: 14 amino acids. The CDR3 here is CASSTGTGTGELFF. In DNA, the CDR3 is TGTGCCAGCAGCACGGGGACAGGTACCGGGGAGCTGTTTTTT.

The CDR3 nucleotides are TGTGCCACGTCCTACGAGCAGTACTTC. Amino acids: CATSYEQYF. V gene TRBV19 combines with J gene TRBJ2-7; D is uncertain. The CDR3 contains 9 residues. Germline V gives CDR1 LNHDA, CDR2 SQIVND (reference sequence). V lost 10 bases and J lost 1, with 2 bases in between.

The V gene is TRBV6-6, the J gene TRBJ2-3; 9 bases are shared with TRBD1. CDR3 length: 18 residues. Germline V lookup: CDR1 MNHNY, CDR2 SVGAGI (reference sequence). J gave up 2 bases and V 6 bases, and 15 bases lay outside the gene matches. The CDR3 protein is CASSRPSPRTGDTDTQYF. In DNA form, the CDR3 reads TGTGCCAGCAGCCGACCTTCACCGCGGACAGGGGACACAGATACGCAGTATTTT.

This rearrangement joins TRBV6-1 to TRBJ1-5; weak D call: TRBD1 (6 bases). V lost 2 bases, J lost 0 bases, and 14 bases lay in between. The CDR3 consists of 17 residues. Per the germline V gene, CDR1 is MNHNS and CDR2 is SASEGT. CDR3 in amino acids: CASSELGGPLSNQPQHF. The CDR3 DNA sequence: TGTGCCAGCAGTGAATTGGGGGGGCCACTTAGCAATCAGCCCCAGCATTTT.

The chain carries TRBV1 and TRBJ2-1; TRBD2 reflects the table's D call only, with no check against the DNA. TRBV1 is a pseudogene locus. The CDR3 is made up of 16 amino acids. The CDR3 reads CTSSQELRNQWEEQFF. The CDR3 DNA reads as TGCACCAGCAGCCAAGAATTAAGGAATCAGTGGGAGGAGCAGTTCTTC.